These 8 T cell receptor beta chains came from one sample sequenced in a study of blood T cell repertoires in COVID-19. Measured with immunoSEQ multiplex PCR; TCRdb has only the in-frame clones, and not every one. The sample has around 67,000 clones; around 87% are singletons. The material sequenced was peripheral blood. These receptors were taken from a man aged 45-60 years with active COVID-19.

The V gene is TRBV3-1 (or the pseudogene TRBV3-2), the J gene TRBJ2-1; D unclear. The CDR3 runs to 17 residues. Deletions cut 1 base from V and 4 bases from J, with 17 bases between. The germline gives CDR1 LGHDT, CDR2 YNNKEL (reference sequence). The CDR3 spells CASSQGNYQKLYNEQFF. DNA of the CDR3: TGTGCCAGCAGCCAAGGAAACTACCAAAAGCTATACAATGAGCAGTTCTTC.

This clone has only a few counts. The genes are TRBV30 and TRBJ2-7; weak D call: TRBD2 (5 bases). Germline V lookup: CDR1 GTSNPN, CDR2 SVGIG (reference sequence). This CDR3 spans 14 amino acids. The germline V and J ends were trimmed by 2 bases and 1 base, with 12 bases remaining between them. DNA for the CDR3: TGTGCCTGGAGTTGGGGAGTTCGGTCCTACGAGCAGTACTTC. The encoded protein is CAWSWGVRSYEQYF.

In this sample, this clone turned up once. This rearrangement joins TRBV14 to TRBJ2-1; 7 bases agree with TRBD2. Trimming at V came to 3 bases and at J to 1 base, leaving 9 bases not matched to a gene. CDR3 length equals 17 residues. Germline V gene sequence: CDR1 SGHDN, CDR2 FVKESK. The CDR3 DNA reads TGTGCCAGCAGCCAGGCCCGTCTAGCGGATTCCTACAATGAGCAGTTCTTC. Encoded protein: CASSQARLADSYNEQFF.

The chain is built from TRBV7-9 and TRBJ2-7, with TRBD2 matching 7 bases. Trimming took 1 base from V and 6 from J; bases not matched to a gene: 6. This CDR3 region has 14 residues. Germline V gene data show CDR1 as SEHNR and CDR2 as FQNEAQ (reference sequence). This CDR3 reads CASSLGGSEGEQYF. For the CDR3, the DNA is TGTGCCAGCAGCTTAGGCGGGAGTGAGGGCGAGCAGTACTTC.

The chain joins TRBV7-3 to TRBJ2-2; D remains ambiguous. CDR3 length equals 12 residues. Trimming stripped 3 bases from V and 5 bases from J, with 4 bases between. The germline V gene has CDR1 SGHTA and CDR2 FQGTGA. The CDR3 loop reads CASSFGTGELFF. DNA for the CDR3: TGTGCCAGCAGCTTCGGTACCGGGGAGCTGTTTTTT.

The chain carries TRBV18 and TRBJ2-7, with no clear D. The CDR3 consists of 12 residues. Germline V gene sequence: CDR1 KGHSH, CDR2 LQKENI. Trimming cost V 2 bases and J 5 bases, with 7 bases left between them. The CDR3 DNA reads TGTGCCAGCTCACCAATGTCCAACGAGCAGTACTTC. Translated, it gives CASSPMSNEQYF.

V gene TRBV9 combines with J gene TRBJ2-5; TRBD2 might be the D (7 bases). Trimming stripped 6 bases from V and 5 bases from J, with 17 bases between. CDR1 is SGDLS and CDR2 is YYNGEE in the germline V gene. The CDR3 runs to 14 residues. The DNA for the CDR3 is TGTGCCAGCAACGTCGCGGGGGCCGGGGAGACCCAGTACTTC. Translated, it gives CASNVAGAGETQYF.

V and J are TRBV30 and TRBJ1-5; a weak D match, TRBD1 (5 bases). The CDR3 contains 13 residues. V was trimmed by 0 bases and J by 5 bases, leaving 8 bases between them. Germline V gene data show CDR1 as GTSNPN and CDR2 as SVGIG (reference sequence). CDR3 coding DNA: TGTGCCTGGAGTGTACGGGACTATCAGCCCCAGCATTTT. Encoded protein: CAWSVRDYQPQHF.